This T cell receptor beta chain originates from a study of blood T cells in healthy people across ages. Study outcomes and limitations: Estimated diversity, derived from one million T cells, was regarded as an underestimate.

Per sample, at least 5 micrograms of total RNA were extracted. About this clonotype: Its antigen is still unknown.

Trimming at V came to 3 bases and at J to 9 bases, leaving 5 bases not matched to a gene. Germline loops: CDR1 GTSNPN, CDR2 SVGIG (reference sequence). The CDR3 covers 13 residues. With a J-beta primer mix and a sample-barcoded 5' primer, a second PCR ran 7 to 11 cycles. TCRdb analysed the 5' RACE reads with MiXCR anew, one entry per CDR3 protein. The sample lists 630,000 or so distinct CDR3 sequences, approximately 30% occurring once. V usage is TRBV30 and J usage is TRBJ2-1, with 10 bases that match TRBD1. This TCR came from a woman older than 75 in good health. Sequencing was performed on blood. The CDR3: CAWSPRQGAEQFF. CDR3 DNA sequence: TGTGCCTGGAGCCCAAGACAGGGGGCTGAGCAGTTCTTC.